The 18 T cell receptor beta chains listed next were all sequenced from one sample in a study of beta chain features in type 1 diabetes. Expressed TCRB transcripts were sequenced after all isolated RNA was converted to cDNA. Profiling relied on immunoSEQ multiplex PCR, and the TCRdb table lists in-frame clones only, not all of them. The table includes hundreds of thousands of clones, 15% to 18% detected once. Source material: naive CD4+ T cells from blood. These receptors were collected from a man between 18 and 29 years old in good health.

The chain uses TRBV28 and TRBJ1-2, with a possible D match to TRBD1 (6 bases). The V end lost 5 bases, the J end lost 7 bases, and 14 bases lay between the germline ends. Per the germline V gene, CDR1 is MDHEN and CDR2 is SYDVKM. The CDR3 loop spans 13 amino acids. CDR3 sequence: CASSTTGRGGYTF. The DNA of the CDR3 is TGTGCCAGCAGTACGACAGGAAGAGGTGGCTACACCTTC.

The rearrangement links TRBV5-8 to TRBJ2-1; D may correspond to TRBD1 or TRBD2 (5 bases each). The V end lost 4 bases, the J end lost 11 bases, and 7 bases lay between the germline ends. This CDR3 is 10 amino acids long. Germline V gene lookup returns CDR1 SGHTS and CDR2 YDEGEE. The CDR3 nucleotides are TGTGCCAGCAGCGGGGGTCAGCAGTTCTTC. Its translation is CASSGGQQFF.

V and J are TRBV4-2 and TRBJ2-1, with a weak D call TRBD1 (6 bases). The CDR3 runs 12 residues. V was trimmed by 3 bases and J by 10 bases, leaving 10 bases between them. Per germline, CDR1 LGHNA and CDR2 YNFKEQ. The CDR3 here is CASSQYREEQFF. The CDR3 DNA reads as TGTGCCAGCAGCCAGTACAGGGAGGAGCAGTTCTTC.

The chain links TRBV18 to TRBJ2-1; TRBD1 agrees at 7 bases. There are 13 residues in the CDR3. CDR1 and CDR2 (germline): KGHSH, LQKENI. V lost 3 bases to trimming and J lost 11 bases; unmatched junction nucleotides: 7. Here the CDR3 reads CASSPPDRDKQFF. CDR3 in DNA: TGTGCCAGCTCACCGCCCGACAGGGACAAGCAGTTCTTC.

The table lists this clone with a few counts. The chain combines TRBV27 with TRBJ1-2; D is perhaps TRBD1 (5 bases). Germline V gene lookup returns CDR1 MNHEY and CDR2 SMNVEV (reference sequence). The CDR3 length is 12 residues. The V end was cut by 5 bases, the J end by 7 bases, with 11 bases between. The CDR3 here is CASSTWGGGYTF. As DNA, the CDR3 is TGTGCCAGCAGTACCTGGGGGGGTGGCTACACCTTC.

This clone was detected a few times. The rearrangement links TRBV2 to TRBJ1-5, with D possibly TRBD1 on 5 matching bases. Trimming left V 3 bases short and J 6 bases short, with 12 bases between. The CDR3 consists of 14 residues. Germline V CDR1 and CDR2: SNHLY, FYNNEI. The CDR3 bases are TGTGCCAGCAGTGAGGAGACAGTCGGTCAGCCCCAGCATTTT. Translation gives CASSEETVGQPQHF.

This rearrangement joins TRBV14 to TRBJ2-7, with 7 nucleotides matching TRBD1. The V segment lost 4 bases and the J segment 2 bases; nucleotides outside the gene matches: 8. Germline CDR1 is SGHDN and CDR2 is FVKESK. The CDR3 is 15 residues long. The CDR3 reads CASSRVTGAAYEQYF. The CDR3 region has the DNA TGTGCCAGCAGCCGAGTCACAGGGGCCGCCTACGAGCAGTACTTC.

The chain joins TRBV4-2 to TRBJ2-5; D remains ambiguous. Germline V CDR1 and CDR2: LGHNA, YNFKEQ. There are 13 residues in the CDR3. Between the trimmed V and J ends, which lost 0 bases and 4 bases, there was a span of 6 bases. The DNA of the CDR3 is TGTGCCAGCAGCCAAGATGGGGTAGAGACCCAGTACTTC. Protein sequence: CASSQDGVETQYF.

This clone has more than one count but fewer than ten. The chain recombines TRBV5-5 with TRBJ2-1, with D tentatively TRBD1 (5 bases). The CDR3 runs to 16 residues. Between the trimmed V and J ends, which lost 7 bases and 4 bases, there was a span of 21 bases. Germline V gene data show CDR1 as SGHKS and CDR2 as YYEKEE (reference sequence). The CDR3 loop is CASQTWGLGGYNEQFF. The CDR3, as DNA: TGTGCCAGCCAAACTTGGGGCTTGGGTGGTTACAATGAGCAGTTCTTC.

This clone has a handful of counts. The chain carries TRBV10-3 and TRBJ2-6; D ambiguous. The CDR3 has 14 residues. Trimming removed 8 bases from V and 4 bases from J, with 12 bases in between. Germline V lookup: CDR1 ENHRY, CDR2 SYGVKD. CDR3 amino acids: CAIPNLQGANVLTF. The CDR3 nucleotides are TGTGCCATCCCTAACCTCCAAGGGGCCAACGTCCTGACTTTC.

V and J are TRBV6-5 and TRBJ2-5; the match to TRBD2 covers 12 bases. Germline V gene sequence: CDR1 MNHEY, CDR2 SVGAGI. V lost 0 bases and J lost 4; bases outside the gene matches: 3. The CDR3 consists of 16 residues. CDR3 region: CASSYSASGGAETQYF. The CDR3 DNA reads as TGTGCCAGCAGTTACTCGGCTAGCGGGGGGGCAGAGACCCAGTACTTC.

The CDR3 is CASSLQALTQYF. The CDR3 nucleotides read TGTGCCAGCAGCTTGCAGGCTTTGACCCAGTACTTC. The V and J genes are TRBV5-4 and TRBJ2-5; D ambiguous. The CDR3 spans 12 residues. CDR1 is SGHNT, CDR2 YYREEE, per germline (reference sequence). Trimming stripped 1 base from V and 7 bases from J, with 8 bases between.

This chain joins TRBV6-8 and TRBJ2-7; D not certain. There are 12 residues in the CDR3. The V gene's germline CDR1 is MNHGY and CDR2 SAAAGT. The V and J ends lost 5 bases and 7 bases respectively, with 12 bases between them. The CDR3 DNA reads as TGTGCCAGCAGTAGACACGTTCGGGAGCAGTACTTC. Translated: CASSRHVREQYF.

This clone appeared a few times. The junction does not match germline at one end; this may be a read error. The DNA of the CDR3 is TGTGCCAGCAGTTTAGAGGTCGGGACCAGGGAGCAGTTCTTC. It encodes CASSLEVGTREQFF. The chain uses TRBV11-2 and TRBJ2-1; perhaps D is TRBD1 or TRBD2 (5 bases each). Germline CDR1 SGHAT, CDR2 FQNNGV. The CDR3 has 14 amino acids.

Only a few counts were recorded for this clone. The V gene is TRBV7-2, the J gene TRBJ2-3, with D perhaps assigned TRBD1 or TRBD2 (5 bases each). Germline loops: CDR1 SGHTA, CDR2 FQGNSA. The CDR3 consists of 16 residues. V was trimmed by 0 bases and J by 1 base, leaving 11 bases between them. This chain's CDR3 is CASSLARGGGTDTQYF. The CDR3 DNA follows: TGTGCCAGCAGCTTAGCGCGTGGGGGTGGCACAGATACGCAGTATTTT. Full variable domain (remainder filled in from reference TRBV7-2 and TRBJ2-3): GAGVSQSPSNKVTEKGKDVELRCDPISGHTALYWYRQSLGQGLEFLIYFQGNSAPDKSGLPSDRFSAERTGGSVSTLTIQRTQQEDSAVYLCASSLARGGGTDTQYFGPGTRLTVL.

The V gene is TRBV9, the J gene TRBJ2-3; D is possibly TRBD2 (5 bases). The germline gives CDR1 SGDLS, CDR2 YYNGEE. The CDR3 runs to 15 residues. V was shortened by 0 bases and J by 1 base, with 9 bases between the two germline ends. The CDR3 here is CASSVAGLRTDTQYF. DNA of the CDR3: TGTGCCAGCAGCGTAGCGGGGTTACGCACAGATACGCAGTATTTT.

The rearrangement uses TRBV6-5 and TRBJ2-7, with unresolved D. Looked up from germline, CDR1 is MNHEY and CDR2 is SVGAGI. The CDR3 runs to 11 residues. Trimming removed 9 bases from V and 3 bases from J, with 9 bases in between. The chain's CDR3 is CASKNLYEQYF. The CDR3 region has the DNA TGTGCCAGTAAAAATCTCTACGAGCAGTACTTC.

A few counts support this clone. This sequence joins TRBV9 and TRBJ2-5; D may be TRBD2 (6 bases). Germline CDR1 reads SGDLS; CDR2 reads YYNGEE. Trimming left V 3 bases short and J 7 bases short, with 13 bases between. CDR3 length: 13 amino acids. CDR3 in DNA: TGTGCCAGCAGCGCGCTCACCGGGGGGACCCAGTACTTC. Protein: CASSALTGGTQYF.